The clone carrying this T cell receptor (beta chain) was detected a few times. Its specificity is unknown. TCRdb analysed the 5' RACE reads with MiXCR anew, one entry per CDR3 protein. There are around 510,000 distinct CDR3 sequences in the sample; approximately 14% occur only once, and approximately 1% lies in the top ten. The sample is drawn from a study of identical twins. The ends lost 5 bases at V and 6 bases at J; junction bases unmatched: 10. The CDR3 covers 15 residues. CDR1 is SGDLS, CDR2 YYNGEE, per germline. Overall study results and limits: There was more out-of-frame TCR alpha sharing in monozygotic twins than models estimated.

This sample also appeared in a second study, on yellow fever vaccine responses in identical twins.

This TCR derives from a woman between 18 and 30 years old in good health. The chain is built from TRBV9 and TRBJ1-2; 10 nucleotides match TRBD1. Sequencing was performed on CD4+ T cells sorted from blood. The CDR3 sequence: CASRSSGTGADGYTF. Here the CDR3 DNA reads TGTGCCAGCAGGTCCTCCGGGACAGGGGCCGATGGCTACACCTTC.